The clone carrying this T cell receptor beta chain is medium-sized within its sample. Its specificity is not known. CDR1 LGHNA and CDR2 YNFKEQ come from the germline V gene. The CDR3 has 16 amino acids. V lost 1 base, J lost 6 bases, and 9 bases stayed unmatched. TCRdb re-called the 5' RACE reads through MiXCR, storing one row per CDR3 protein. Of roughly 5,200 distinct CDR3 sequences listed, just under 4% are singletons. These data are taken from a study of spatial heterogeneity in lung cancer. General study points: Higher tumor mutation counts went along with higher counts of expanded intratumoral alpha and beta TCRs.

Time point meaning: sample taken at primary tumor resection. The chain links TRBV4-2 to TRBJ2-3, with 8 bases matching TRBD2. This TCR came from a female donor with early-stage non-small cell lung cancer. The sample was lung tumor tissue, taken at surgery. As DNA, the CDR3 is TGTGCCAGCAGCCAAGGGGCCGCAGCGGGAGAGGATACGCAGTATTTT. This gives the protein CASSQGAAAGEDTQYF.